The T cell receptor beta chain under discussion was sequenced for a study of TIL therapy for anti-PD-1-resistant metastatic lung cancer. V was shortened by 8 bases and J by 4 bases, with 25 bases between the two germline ends. CDR3 length: 17 amino acids. Per the germline V gene, CDR1 is SGHVS and CDR2 is FNYEAQ. The immunoSEQ assay was v3. This table comes from immunoSEQ multiplex PCR, and its TCRdb copy is limited to in-frame clones, with some not included. Among about 21,000 clones listed, over 70% were seen once. This clone was counted between two and nine times. Indicated time point: pre-treatment sample, taken before nivolumab and TIL therapy.

The sample was blood, taken at baseline. The source is a person aged 25 to 85 with non-small cell lung cancer. V usage is TRBV7-6 and J usage is TRBJ2-3; TRBD1 might be the D (7 bases). Here the CDR3 reads CASSTPGGLKQADTQYF. The CDR3 DNA is TGTGCCAGCTCCACCCCAGGGGGACTCAAGCAAGCAGATACGCAGTATTTT.